The 14 T cell receptor beta chains reported below all come from one sample, sequenced in a study of regulatory T cells in long-lasting Graves disease. Time point defined: newly diagnosed GD, antithyroid drugs for less than 3 months. The TCR library was made from RNA extracted from PBMCs. Building of the TCR beta libraries involved iRepertoire HTBI primers and Arm-PCR of CDR3 regions. TCRdb itself ran the multiplex PCR reads through MiXCR, one entry per CDR3 protein. The sample lists some 330,000 distinct CDR3 sequences, approximately 12% occurring once. Separately, the same data were catalogued under a study of T cells in Graves' hyperthyroidism and ophthalmopathy.

The specimen was peripheral blood mononuclear cells (PBMCs), collected at new diagnosis, from a patient treated with antithyroid drugs. Every receptor here comes from a woman between 18 and 30 years old with Graves disease.

This clonotype was recorded many times. The chain employs TRBV12-3 or TRBV12-4 and TRBJ1-1; 7 bases are a match to TRBD1. The CDR3 totals 14 residues. The V gene end was trimmed by 5 bases and the J gene end by 11 bases; junction bases not matched to a gene: 14. CDR3 DNA sequence: TGTGCCAGCAGTCAGGGGGGACACTCAGGCTGGGCTTTCTTT. It codes for CASSQGGHSGWAFF.

This clonotype was seen ten or more times. The chain carries TRBV20-1 and TRBJ2-7, with 7 bases that match TRBD1. The germline CDR1 and CDR2 sequences are DFQATT and SNEGSKA (reference sequence). J lost 6 bases, V lost 4 bases, and 12 bases had no gene match. The CDR3 runs 14 residues. CDR3 protein: CSATLTGSRAEQYF. The CDR3 DNA sequence: TGCAGTGCTACCCTGACAGGGAGCCGCGCCGAGCAGTACTTC.

This clonotype was seen many times. The chain has TRBV6-2 or TRBV6-3 and TRBJ2-1, with 11 nucleotides matching TRBD2. Germline V gene sequence: CDR1 MNHEY, CDR2 SVGEGT. The CDR3 spans 15 residues. Trimming removed 8 bases from V and 4 bases from J; junction bases left unmatched: 7. The CDR3 DNA sequence: TGTGCCAGCTCACCCCTAGCGGGAGGTTACAATGAGCAGTTCTTC. Translation gives CASSPLAGGYNEQFF.

This clonotype was observed at least ten times. The V gene is TRBV5-5, the J gene TRBJ1-5, with D possibly TRBD1 on 5 matching bases. The CDR3 contains 14 residues. CDR1 SGHKS and CDR2 YYEKEE come from the germline V gene (reference sequence). Trimming cost V 4 bases and J 3 bases, with 11 bases left between them. In DNA form, the CDR3 reads TGTGCCAGCAGCCCCGGGACGGACAATCAGCCCCAGCATTTT. It yields the protein CASSPGTDNQPQHF.

Comment on this clonotype: One end of the junction does not line up with germline, which may come from a read error. DNA of the CDR3: TGTGCCAGCACCCCCGGGACTGGCGGGAGGTCCGGGGAGCTGGTTTTT. This gives the protein CASTPGTGGRSGELVF. This chain joins TRBV12-3 or TRBV12-4 and TRBJ2-2, with 8 bases fitting TRBD2. There are 16 residues in the CDR3.

V and J are TRBV7-9 and TRBJ1-2; D remains unclear. CDR1 and CDR2 (germline): SEHNR, FQNEAQ (reference sequence). V was pared by 5 bases and J by 7 bases, with 5 bases between. This CDR3 has 10 residues. The DNA of the CDR3 is TGTGCCAGCAGCACTAGTGGCTACACCTTC. Translated, it gives CASSTSGYTF.

This clonotype was seen only a few times. The V and J genes are TRBV20-1 and TRBJ1-1; TRBD1 is a possible D gene (6 bases). The CDR3 runs 13 residues. Deletions cut 1 base from V and 4 bases from J, with 10 bases between. Germline lookup yields CDR1 DFQATT and CDR2 SNEGSKA (reference sequence). The CDR3 region is CSARGRGSTEAFF. Written as DNA, the CDR3 is TGCAGTGCTAGAGGCAGGGGCAGCACTGAAGCTTTCTTT.

In this sample, this clonotype turned up many times. The J gene is TRBJ2-1, the V gene TRBV7-3, with 7 positions matching TRBD2. This CDR3 has 17 amino acids. Germline CDR1 reads SGHTA; CDR2 reads FQGTGA. V lost 2 bases, J lost 9 bases, and 16 bases stayed unmatched. CDR3 sequence reads: CASSLSGAGVSAGEQFF. The CDR3 nucleotides are TGTGCCAGCAGCTTATCGGGTGCGGGAGTGTCGGCCGGTGAGCAGTTCTTC. The full variable domain, with the rest looked up from reference TRBV7-3 and TRBJ2-1, is GAGVSQTPSNKVTEKGKYVELRCDPISGHTALYWYRQSLGQGPEFLIYFQGTGAADDSGLPNDRFFAVRPEGSVSTLKIQRTERGDSAVYLCASSLSGAGVSAGEQFFGPGTRLTVL.

The table lists this clonotype with many counts. The gene calls are TRBV7-6 and TRBJ2-1, with D perhaps matching TRBD2 (7 bases). This CDR3 comprises 16 residues. The V end was cut by 2 bases, the J end by 6 bases, with 17 bases between. Germline CDR1 is SGHVS and CDR2 is FNYEAQ. The CDR3 DNA reads TGTGCCAGCAGCTTAAACATGCGGGGGCCCTCCAATGAGCAGTTCTTC. Translation: CASSLNMRGPSNEQFF.

The sample holds many counts of this clonotype. This chain uses TRBV12-3 or TRBV12-4 with TRBJ1-6; D not certain. CDR3 length equals 12 residues. The V end was cut by 6 bases, the J end by 9 bases, with 9 bases between. In nucleotides, the CDR3 is TGTGCCAGCAGCAAGGATACTTCACCCCTCCACTTT. Protein sequence: CASSKDTSPLHF.

CDR3: CSAGSTGDSTIYF. The CDR3 DNA is TGCAGTGCTGGAAGCACAGGAGACAGCACCATATATTTT. The genes are TRBV20-1 and TRBJ1-3; maybe TRBD1 (5 bases). The V end lost 5 bases, the J end lost 9 bases, and 17 bases lay between the germline ends. Germline CDR1 is DFQATT and CDR2 is SNEGSKA (reference sequence). The CDR3 loop spans 13 amino acids.

With respect to this clonotype: Just one base apart from a much larger clone, this may be a read error. This chain connects TRBV5-4 to TRBJ2-2; D might be TRBD1 or TRBD2, each matching 5 bases. The ends were cut back, 2 bases at V and 4 bases at J, with 6 bases in the middle. Germline loops: CDR1 SGHNT, CDR2 YYREEE (reference sequence). This CDR3 has 13 residues. CDR3 DNA sequence: TGTGCCAGCAGCTTCGGGACCACCGGGGAGCTGTTTTTT. It translates to CASSFGTTGELFF.

The chain uses TRBV10-2 and TRBJ1-2, with D unclear. Germline assignment: CDR1 WSHSY and CDR2 SAAADI. The V end was cut by 4 bases, the J end by 5 bases, with 8 bases between. The CDR3 runs to 12 residues. CDR3 in DNA: TGCGCCAGCAGTGTGGGTTCTTATGGCTACACCTTC. Translated: CASSVGSYGYTF.

This clonotype was recorded a few times. The V gene is TRBV7-2, the J gene TRBJ1-2; 9 bases agree with TRBD1. The trim removed 5 bases at V and 4 bases at J, leaving 5 bases unmatched. The CDR3 has 14 residues. Per germline, CDR1 SGHTA and CDR2 FQGNSA. The CDR3 spells CASSPTGGPYGYTF. As DNA, the CDR3 is TGTGCCAGCAGCCCTACAGGGGGCCCCTATGGCTACACCTTC.